A single T cell receptor (beta chain) is shown here with its context. No antigen is known for it. Given a much more abundant clone one base away, this may be a read error. This entry is derived from a study of early T cells in non-severe SARS-CoV-2 infection. The overall study: It was bulk RNA from unsorted whole blood that was sequenced, and the chains were unpaired. Notes on the study in general: CD4 and private specificities were missed by VDJdb matching, which favored anti-spike CD8 responses.

Individual cDNA molecules were tagged with unique molecular identifiers. TCRdb fed the 5' RACE reads into MiXCR, producing one record per CDR3 protein. This table has tens of thousands of distinct CDR3 sequences, 13% appearing once. The CDR3 spans 14 residues. Germline V gives CDR1 SGHVS, CDR2 FQNEAQ. This receptor was identified in an adult who was a healthcare worker with PCR-confirmed SARS-CoV-2 infection or an uninfected control (not recorded which). What was sequenced was whole blood. The chain employs TRBV7-8 and TRBJ1-1; D is uncertain. In DNA, the CDR3 is TGTGCCGGCAGCCAGGCCGCGGATCTTGCTGAAGCTTTCTTT. Translating gives CAGSQAADLAEAFF. The full variable domain, in which reference TRBV7-8 and TRBJ1-1 provide the parts outside the CDR3, is GAGVSQSPRYKVAKRGQDVALRCDPISGHVSLFWYQQALGQGPEFLTYFQNEAQLDKSGLPSDRFFAERPEGSVSTLKIQRTQQEDSAVYLCAGSQAADLAEAFFGQGTRLTVV.